The 2 T cell receptor beta chains below come from one sample, sequenced in a study of blood T cell repertoires in COVID-19. Clones were sequenced by immunoSEQ multiplex PCR, and TCRdb holds only the in-frame ones, with some missing. The table records over 85,000 clones, approximately 70% of them present only once. The source material was peripheral blood. These receptors all stem from a woman aged 55-69 years with acute or convalescent COVID-19.

The V gene is TRBV27, the J gene TRBJ2-3; 7 bases map to TRBD2. J was trimmed by 1 base and V by 2 bases; bases with no gene match: 6. Germline CDR1 reads MNHEY; CDR2 reads SMNVEV (reference sequence). The CDR3 totals 16 residues. The CDR3 sequence: CASSLLVGGGTDTQYF. The CDR3 bases are TGTGCCAGCAGTTTACTTGTGGGGGGGGGCACAGATACGCAGTATTTT.

This clone was counted between two and nine times. The chain uses TRBV6-5 and TRBJ2-3, with unresolved D. There are 13 residues in the CDR3. V lost 8 bases to trimming and J lost 2 bases, with 11 bases between them. Germline CDR1 is MNHEY and CDR2 is SVGAGI. Here the CDR3 reads CASHSVFTDTQYF. Written as DNA, the CDR3 is TGTGCCAGCCACAGTGTCTTCACAGATACGCAGTATTTT.